In this sample, the clone carrying this T cell receptor (beta chain) turned up a few times. Antigen specificity is unknown. Regarding treatment: roughly nine-day PBMC culture with coronavirus spike peptide pools or control peptides (ViraFEST assay). Days 3 and 7 were when half the medium was replaced with fresh IL-2 medium. The Oncomine TCR Beta short-read assay sequenced DNA from cultured CD4+ T cells. TCRdb re-called the PCR reads with MiXCR, one entry per CDR3 protein. The table has tens of thousands of distinct CDR3 sequences, around three fifths seen once. The data derive from a study of vaccination and CD4 T cells after COVID-19. About the research overall: Six men and four women formed the convalescents, two being Hispanic. In culture, cells were exposed to overlapping spike peptides from SARS-CoV-2, HCoV-NL63, HCoV-OC43 and HCoV-229E. Cultures serving as controls received a peptide pool (CEFX or HIV-1 Nef) or no peptide.

The CDR3 consists of 15 residues. Trimming removed 0 bases from V and 0 bases from J; junction bases left unmatched: 4. Germline CDR1 GTSNPN, CDR2 SVGIG (reference sequence). The TCR originated in a human donor who had recovered from COVID-19. The sequencing sample was made of CD4+ T cells from blood, cultured in vitro. J is TRBJ1-2 and V is TRBV30, with TRBD1 matching over 7 bases. The CDR3: CAWSVRGQPNYGYTF. Written as DNA, the CDR3 is TGTGCCTGGAGTGTAAGGGGACAGCCTAACTATGGCTACACCTTC.